Below, 22 T cell receptor beta chains from the same sample are listed, as sequenced in a study of blood T cell repertoires in COVID-19. This table comes from immunoSEQ multiplex PCR, and its TCRdb copy is limited to in-frame clones, with some not included. The sample consists of some 49,000 clones, over 80% of them appearing once. What was sequenced was peripheral blood. The receptor source for this set is a human donor in a cohort sampled during active COVID-19.

The J gene is TRBJ1-5, the V gene TRBV18; tentative D call: TRBD1 (6 bases). Germline values: CDR1 KGHSH, CDR2 LQKENI. CDR3 length: 15 amino acids. The V and J ends lost 5 bases and 8 bases respectively, with 19 bases between them. The CDR3 bases are TGTGCCAGCTCATCCATGGGGGCCCTTTTGGAGCCCCAGCATTTT. Its protein is CASSSMGALLEPQHF.

The CDR3 loop is CASSPPGRDEKLFF. CDR3 coding DNA: TGTGCCAGCAGCCCGCCAGGGAGGGATGAAAAACTGTTTTTT. The chain uses TRBV28 and TRBJ1-4; maybe TRBD1 (5 bases). There are 14 residues in the CDR3. The V gene lost 6 bases and the J gene lost 6 bases, with 14 bases spanning the gap. Germline loops: CDR1 MDHEN, CDR2 SYDVKM. Complete variable domain (other parts from reference TRBV28 and TRBJ1-4): DVKVTQSSRYLVKRTGEKVFLECVQDMDHENMFWYRQDPGLGLRLIYFSYDVKMKEKGDIPEGYSVSREKKERFSLILESASTNQTSMYLCASSPPGRDEKLFFGSGTQLSVL.

V gene TRBV1 combines with J gene TRBJ2-1; whether TRBD2, the table's D call, matches the DNA was not checked. TRBV1 is listed as a pseudogene. The CDR3 runs 16 residues. CDR3 amino acids: CTSSPRTSGGANEQFF. The CDR3, as DNA: TGCACCAGCAGCCCGAGGACTAGCGGGGGGGCCAATGAGCAGTTCTTC.

This clone was detected once. This rearrangement joins TRBV28 to TRBJ1-6; D gene uncertain. Germline V lookup: CDR1 MDHEN, CDR2 SYDVKM. Trimming left V 5 bases short and J 13 bases short, with 15 bases between. The CDR3 contains 13 residues. The CDR3 coding sequence is TGTGCCAGCAGTGCCAGCCCTACTAGGCCCCTCCACTTT. It specifies CASSASPTRPLHF.

The table lists this clone with a count of one. The rearrangement uses TRBV2 and TRBJ1-5, with D unclear. The germline V gene encodes CDR1 SNHLY and CDR2 FYNNEI. The germline V and J ends were trimmed by 3 bases and 0 bases, with 9 bases remaining between them. The CDR3 has 15 residues. The CDR3 region is CASSDAMNSNQPQHF. CDR3 coding DNA: TGTGCCAGCAGTGATGCGATGAATAGCAATCAGCCCCAGCATTTT.

This clone was observed a handful of times. The gene calls are TRBV11-2 and TRBJ2-7, with 10 bases matching TRBD1. From germline, CDR1 is SGHAT and CDR2 FQNNGV. This CDR3 has 15 amino acids. V was clipped by 3 bases and J by 2 bases; unmatched bases: 4. CDR3 DNA sequence: TGTGCCAGCAGCTTCTTCGGACAGGGGGCCTACGAGCAGTACTTC. Its translation: CASSFFGQGAYEQYF.

The chain combines TRBV5-6 with TRBJ2-7, with TRBD1 matching 8 bases. The CDR3 is 15 residues long. V lost 7 bases to trimming and J lost 4 bases; unmatched junction nucleotides: 13. From germline, CDR1 is SGHDT and CDR2 YYEEEE. The CDR3 protein is CASYRGAGAKYEQYF. CDR3 bases: TGTGCCAGCTACAGGGGGGCAGGGGCCAAGTACGAGCAGTACTTC.

The chain combines TRBV5-6 with TRBJ2-3, with D unclear. Germline CDR1 SGHDT, CDR2 YYEEEE. This CDR3 is built from 16 residues. The V end lost 2 bases, the J end lost 1 base, and 14 bases lay between the germline ends. The chain's CDR3 is CASSFRQTRGTDTQYF. The CDR3, as DNA: TGTGCCAGCAGCTTCCGCCAGACCCGGGGCACAGATACGCAGTATTTT. Full variable domain (missing parts from reference TRBV5-6 and TRBJ2-3): DAGVTQSPTHLIKTRGQQVTLRCSPKSGHDTVSWYQQALGQGPQFIFQYYEEEERQRGNFPDRFSGHQFPNYSSELNVNALLLGDSALYLCASSFRQTRGTDTQYFGPGTRLTVL.

The V and J genes are TRBV4-3 and TRBJ1-1; a possible D gene is TRBD1 (5 bases). Trimming took 0 bases from V and 12 from J, leaving 17 bases between them. Germline V gene lookup returns CDR1 LGHNA and CDR2 YSLEER. CDR3 length equals 14 residues. The CDR3 region is CASSQDTVRAETFF. In nucleotides, the CDR3 is TGCGCCAGCAGCCAAGACACCGTCAGGGCCGAAACTTTCTTT.

The V gene is TRBV12-3 or TRBV12-4, the J gene TRBJ1-1; D not certain. CDR3 length: 10 amino acids. V was trimmed by 6 bases and J by 10 bases, leaving 9 bases between them. The CDR3 DNA is TGTGCCAGCAGGAAAATGCGAGCTTTCTTT. Its protein is CASRKMRAFF.

The count of this clone is one. The J gene is TRBJ1-1, the V gene TRBV15; D is ambiguous. The V gene's germline CDR1 is LNHNV and CDR2 YYDKDF (reference sequence). This CDR3 region has 12 residues. V was pared by 1 base and J by 7 bases, with 7 bases between. The CDR3 DNA reads TGTGCCACCAGCAGAGTTGTCAGTGAAGCTTTCTTT. Amino acid sequence: CATSRVVSEAFF. The complete variable domain, with remaining parts taken from reference TRBV15 and TRBJ1-1, reads DAMVIQNPRYQVTQFGKPVTLSCSQTLNHNVMYWYQQKSSQAPKLLFHYYDKDFNNEADTPDNFQSRRPNTSFCFLDIRSPGLGDTAMYLCATSRVVSEAFFGQGTRLTVV.

This sequence joins TRBV10-3 and TRBJ2-2, with 7 nucleotides matching TRBD1. The CDR3 is 15 amino acids. Per the germline V gene, CDR1 is ENHRY and CDR2 is SYGVKD. V dropped 10 bases and J dropped 0; count of bases not matched to a gene: 8. CDR3 DNA sequence: TGTGCCACCCTGGACAGGACCACGAACACCGGGGAGCTGTTTTTT. Protein product: CATLDRTTNTGELFF.

This chain links TRBV12-3 or TRBV12-4 with TRBJ1-3, with a weak D call TRBD1 (5 bases). The CDR3 extends over 13 amino acids. V shed 6 bases and J shed 8 bases, with 14 bases lying between them. The CDR3 nucleotides read TGTGCCAGCAGCTATGGGGGGGGTTACACCATATATTTT. It yields the protein CASSYGGGYTIYF.

In its sample, this clone was seen a few times. The chain uses TRBV5-1 and TRBJ1-3, with TRBD1 matching 9 bases. CDR3 length: 18 residues. Germline V CDR1 and CDR2: SGHRS, YFSETQ. The V gene end was trimmed by 0 bases and the J gene end by 0 bases; junction bases not matched to a gene: 7. CDR3 sequence reads: CASSLGTGTGRSGNTIYF. As DNA, the CDR3 is TGCGCCAGCAGCTTGGGAACAGGGACAGGGCGCTCTGGAAACACCATATATTTT.

The DNA for the CDR3 is TGTGCCAGTAGTATAACCGGGGACACTGAAGCTTTCTTT. The encoded protein is CASSITGDTEAFF. The chain combines TRBV19 with TRBJ1-1; D not resolved. In germline, CDR1 is LNHDA, CDR2 SQIVND (reference sequence). The CDR3 consists of 13 residues. Trimming left V 2 bases short and J 3 bases short, with 7 bases between. Looking up the rest from reference TRBV19 and TRBJ1-1 gives the full variable domain: DGGITQSPKYLFRKEGQNVTLSCEQNLNHDAMYWYRQDPGQGLRLIYYSQIVNDFQKGDIAEGYSVSREKKESFPLTVTSAQKNPTAFYLCASSITGDTEAFFGQGTRLTVV.

This chain links TRBV7-8 with TRBJ1-1, with 12 bases lining up with TRBD1. V dropped 4 bases and J dropped 3; count of bases not matched to a gene: 3. The germline V gene has CDR1 SGHVS and CDR2 FQNEAQ. This CDR3 has 15 residues. This CDR3 is CASSSGTGGYTEAFF. CDR3 in DNA: TGTGCCAGCAGCTCCGGGACAGGGGGCTACACTGAAGCTTTCTTT.

V and J are TRBV7-9 and TRBJ1-5; 7 bases are shared with TRBD1. V shed 3 bases, J shed 5 bases, and the junction held 1 base outside the gene matches. Looked up from germline, CDR1 is SEHNR and CDR2 is FQNEAQ (reference sequence). The CDR3 spans 13 residues. The DNA of the CDR3 is TGTGCCAGCAGCTTGCAGGGGGATCAGCCCCAGCATTTT. Protein: CASSLQGDQPQHF.

This chain connects TRBV6-6 to TRBJ2-3, with D unresolved. In germline, CDR1 is MNHNY, CDR2 SVGAGI (reference sequence). V lost 3 bases and J lost 0, with 13 bases in between. The CDR3 runs to 16 residues. CDR3 in DNA: TGTGCCAGCAGTTATCTCGGCGGAGTTAGCACAGATACGCAGTATTTT. Its protein product is CASSYLGGVSTDTQYF.

The CDR3 reads CASSPKFVNTEAFF. As DNA, the CDR3 is TGTGCCAGCAGCCCAAAATTTGTGAACACTGAAGCTTTCTTT. The genes are TRBV28 and TRBJ1-1, with unresolved D. Germline lookup yields CDR1 MDHEN and CDR2 SYDVKM. Trimming removed 6 bases at V and 0 bases at J, with 11 bases between. The CDR3 runs to 14 residues.

The V and J genes are TRBV5-4 and TRBJ1-3; no clear D. The CDR3 is made up of 12 amino acids. V gave up 4 bases and J gave up 4 bases, with 6 bases separating them. Germline V gene sequence: CDR1 SGHNT, CDR2 YYREEE (reference sequence). The CDR3 reads CASSRGGNTIYF. CDR3 coding DNA: TGTGCCAGCAGCCGCGGGGGAAACACCATATATTTT.

The CDR3 nucleotides are TGCAGCGTTGAAGATGGGACAGGGGTTGGCTACACCTTC. Protein sequence: CSVEDGTGVGYTF. The chain links TRBV29-1 to TRBJ1-2, with 10 nucleotides matching TRBD1. The CDR3 is made up of 13 amino acids. CDR1 and CDR2 from the germline V gene are SQVTM and ANQGSEA. The V and J ends lost 0 bases and 7 bases, in that order; junction bases with no gene match: 2.

J is TRBJ1-2 and V is TRBV6-1, with TRBD1 identical over 7 bases. Germline CDR1 is MNHNS and CDR2 is SASEGT. The CDR3 is made up of 15 amino acids. V lost 1 base and J lost 7; bases outside the gene matches: 9. Here the CDR3 DNA reads TGTGCCAGCAGTGAAGGCCTAGAGGGGGCGGGTGGCTACACCTTC. Amino acids: CASSEGLEGAGGYTF.